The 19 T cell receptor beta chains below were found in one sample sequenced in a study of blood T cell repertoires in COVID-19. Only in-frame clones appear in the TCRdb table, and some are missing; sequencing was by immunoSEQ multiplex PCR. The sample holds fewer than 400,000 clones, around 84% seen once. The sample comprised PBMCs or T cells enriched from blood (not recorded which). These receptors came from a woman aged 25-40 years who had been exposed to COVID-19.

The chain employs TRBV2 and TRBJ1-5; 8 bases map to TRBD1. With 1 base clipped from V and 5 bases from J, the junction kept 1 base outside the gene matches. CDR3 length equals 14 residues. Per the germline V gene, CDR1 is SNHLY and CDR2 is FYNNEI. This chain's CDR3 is CASSEGRGHQPQHF. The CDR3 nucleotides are TGTGCCAGCAGTGAAGGCAGGGGGCATCAGCCCCAGCATTTT.

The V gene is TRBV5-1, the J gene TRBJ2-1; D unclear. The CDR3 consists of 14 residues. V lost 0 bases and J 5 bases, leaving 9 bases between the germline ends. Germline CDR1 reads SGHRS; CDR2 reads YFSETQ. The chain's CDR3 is CASSLVQTDNEQFF. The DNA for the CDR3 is TGCGCCAGCAGCTTGGTACAGACGGACAATGAGCAGTTCTTC.

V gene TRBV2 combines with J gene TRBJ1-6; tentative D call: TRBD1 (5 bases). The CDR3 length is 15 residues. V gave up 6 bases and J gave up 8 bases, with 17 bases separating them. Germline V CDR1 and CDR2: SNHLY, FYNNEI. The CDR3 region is CASSPGTRRDSPLHF. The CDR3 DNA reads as TGTGCCAGCAGCCCAGGGACTAGGAGGGATTCACCCCTCCACTTT.

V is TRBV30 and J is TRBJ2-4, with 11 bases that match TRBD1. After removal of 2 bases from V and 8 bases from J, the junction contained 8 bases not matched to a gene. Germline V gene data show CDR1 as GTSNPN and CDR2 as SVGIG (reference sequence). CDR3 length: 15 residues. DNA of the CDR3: TGTGCCTGGAGTCCCCTAGGGACAGGGGGAGACATTCAGTACTTC. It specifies CAWSPLGTGGDIQYF.

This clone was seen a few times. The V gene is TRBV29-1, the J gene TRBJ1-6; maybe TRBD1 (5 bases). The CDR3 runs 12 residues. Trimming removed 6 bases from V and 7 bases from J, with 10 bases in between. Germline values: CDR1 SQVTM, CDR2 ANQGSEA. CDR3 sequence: CSVGGGNSPLHF. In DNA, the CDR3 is TGCAGCGTGGGGGGTGGAAATTCACCCCTCCACTTT.

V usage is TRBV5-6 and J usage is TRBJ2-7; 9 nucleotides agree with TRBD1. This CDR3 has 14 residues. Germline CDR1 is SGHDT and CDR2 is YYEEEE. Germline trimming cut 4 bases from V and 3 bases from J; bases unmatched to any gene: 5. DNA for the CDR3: TGTGCCAGCAGCCTGGCGGACAGGGGCTACGAGCAGTACTTC. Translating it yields CASSLADRGYEQYF.

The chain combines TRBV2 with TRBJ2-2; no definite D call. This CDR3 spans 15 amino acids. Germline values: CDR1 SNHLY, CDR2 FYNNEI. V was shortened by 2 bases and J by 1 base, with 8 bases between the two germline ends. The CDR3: CASSEMRRNTGELFF. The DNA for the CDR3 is TGTGCCAGCAGTGAAATGCGGAGGAACACCGGGGAGCTGTTTTTT. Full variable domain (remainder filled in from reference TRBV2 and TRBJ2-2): EPEVTQTPSHQVTQMGQEVILRCVPISNHLYFYWYRQILGQKVEFLVSFYNNEISEKSEIFDDQFSVERPDGSNFTLKIRSTKLEDSAMYFCASSEMRRNTGELFFGEGSRLTVL.

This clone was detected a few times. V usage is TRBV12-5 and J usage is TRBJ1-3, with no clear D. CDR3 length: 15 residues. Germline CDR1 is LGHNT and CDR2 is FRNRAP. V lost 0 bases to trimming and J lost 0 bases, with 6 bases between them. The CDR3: CASGLVESSGNTIYF. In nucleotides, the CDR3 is TGTGCTAGTGGTTTGGTGGAGAGCTCTGGAAACACCATATATTTT.

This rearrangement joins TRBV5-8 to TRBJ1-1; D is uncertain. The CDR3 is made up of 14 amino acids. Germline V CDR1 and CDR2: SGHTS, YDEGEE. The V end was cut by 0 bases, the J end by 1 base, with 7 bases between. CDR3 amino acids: CASSLAQANTEAFF. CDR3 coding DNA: TGTGCCAGCAGCTTGGCCCAGGCGAACACTGAAGCTTTCTTT.

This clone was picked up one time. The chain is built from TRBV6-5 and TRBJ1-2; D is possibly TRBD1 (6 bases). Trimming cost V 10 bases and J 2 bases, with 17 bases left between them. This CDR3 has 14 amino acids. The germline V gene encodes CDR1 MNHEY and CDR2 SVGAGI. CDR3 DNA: TGTGCCACCAGACGGGAACAGGGAAACTATGGCTACACCTTC. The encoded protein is CATRREQGNYGYTF.

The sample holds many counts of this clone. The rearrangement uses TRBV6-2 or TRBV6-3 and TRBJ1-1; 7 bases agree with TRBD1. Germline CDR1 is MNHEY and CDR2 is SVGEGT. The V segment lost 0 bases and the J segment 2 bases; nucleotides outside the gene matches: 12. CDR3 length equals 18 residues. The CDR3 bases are TGTGCCAGCAGTTACTCGTACGATTTAGGGACAGCTAACACTGAAGCTTTCTTT. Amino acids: CASSYSYDLGTANTEAFF.

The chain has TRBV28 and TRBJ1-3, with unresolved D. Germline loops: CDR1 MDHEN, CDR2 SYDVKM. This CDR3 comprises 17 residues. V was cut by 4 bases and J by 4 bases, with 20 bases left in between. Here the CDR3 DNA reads TGTGCCAGCAGTTCGCCAGAAACGTTTGGGCGAGGAAACACCATATATTTT. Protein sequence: CASSSPETFGRGNTIYF. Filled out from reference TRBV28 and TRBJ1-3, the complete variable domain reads DVKVTQSSRYLVKRTGEKVFLECVQDMDHENMFWYRQDPGLGLRLIYFSYDVKMKEKGDIPEGYSVSREKKERFSLILESASTNQTSMYLCASSSPETFGRGNTIYFGEGSWLTVV.

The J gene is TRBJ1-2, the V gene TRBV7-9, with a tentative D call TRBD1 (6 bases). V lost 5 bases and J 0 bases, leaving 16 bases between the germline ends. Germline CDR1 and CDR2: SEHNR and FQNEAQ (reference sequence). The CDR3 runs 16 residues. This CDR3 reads CASSPQDRMTNYGYTF. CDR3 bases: TGTGCCAGCAGCCCTCAGGACAGAATGACTAACTATGGCTACACCTTC.

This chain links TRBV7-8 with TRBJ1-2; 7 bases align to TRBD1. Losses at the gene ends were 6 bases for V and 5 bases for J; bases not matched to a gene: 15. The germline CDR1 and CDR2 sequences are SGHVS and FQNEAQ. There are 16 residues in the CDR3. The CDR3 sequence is CASSNEGQIGLYGYTF. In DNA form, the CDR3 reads TGTGCCAGCAGTAACGAGGGACAGATTGGTTTATATGGCTACACCTTC. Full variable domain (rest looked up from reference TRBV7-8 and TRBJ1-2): GAGVSQSPRYKVAKRGQDVALRCDPISGHVSLFWYQQALGQGPEFLTYFQNEAQLDKSGLPSDRFFAERPEGSVSTLKIQRTQQEDSAVYLCASSNEGQIGLYGYTFGSGTRLTVV.

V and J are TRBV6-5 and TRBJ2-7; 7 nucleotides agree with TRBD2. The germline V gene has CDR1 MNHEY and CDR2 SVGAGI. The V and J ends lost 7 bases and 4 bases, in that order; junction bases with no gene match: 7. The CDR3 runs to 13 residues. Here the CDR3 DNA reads TGTGCCAGCACCCTCTATAGCGGGTACGAGCAGTACTTC. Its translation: CASTLYSGYEQYF.

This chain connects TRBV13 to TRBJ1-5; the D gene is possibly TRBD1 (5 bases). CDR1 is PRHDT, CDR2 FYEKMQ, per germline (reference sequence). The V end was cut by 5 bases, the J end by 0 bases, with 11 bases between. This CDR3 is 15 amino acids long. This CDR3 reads CASSRGGYSNQPQHF. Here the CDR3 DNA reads TGTGCCAGCAGCCGGGGGGGATATAGCAATCAGCCCCAGCATTTT.

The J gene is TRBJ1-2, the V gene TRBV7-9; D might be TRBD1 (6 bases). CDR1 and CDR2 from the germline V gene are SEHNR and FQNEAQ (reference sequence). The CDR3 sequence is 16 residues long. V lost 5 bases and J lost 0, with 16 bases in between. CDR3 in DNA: TGTGCCAGCAGCGCAAGCGGACAGTTCTCTAACTATGGCTACACCTTC. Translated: CASSASGQFSNYGYTF.

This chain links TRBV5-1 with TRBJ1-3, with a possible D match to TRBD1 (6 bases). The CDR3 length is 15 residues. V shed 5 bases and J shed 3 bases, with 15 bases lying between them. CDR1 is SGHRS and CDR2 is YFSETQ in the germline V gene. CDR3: CASSNGQPVGNTIYF. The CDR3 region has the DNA TGCGCCAGCAGTAACGGACAGCCCGTTGGAAACACCATATATTTT.

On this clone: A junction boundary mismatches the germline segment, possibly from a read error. The DNA of the CDR3 is TGTGCCACCAGTGCTTTGGGGAGGACTGAAGCTTTCTTT. This sequence encodes CATSALGRTEAFF. The chain links TRBV24-1 to TRBJ1-1; D is unresolved. This CDR3 is built from 13 residues. CDR1 is KGHDR and CDR2 is SFDVKD in the germline V gene.